A single sample is the source of the 17 T cell receptor beta chains below, sequenced in a study of identical twins. TCRdb recomputed calls from the 5' RACE reads with MiXCR, one row per CDR3 protein. The table records some 500,000 distinct CDR3 sequences, 20% to 25% of them present only once. These data were likewise used in another study, on T cells expressing NK-cell markers.

Sequencing was performed on CD4+ T cells sorted from blood. The source is a woman aged 18-29 years in good health.

CDR3 loop: CSAPVDSLEQYF. CDR3 bases: TGCAGTGCTCCCGTGGACAGTCTGGAGCAGTACTTC. The chain carries TRBV20-1 and TRBJ2-7; perhaps TRBD1 as D (6 bases). This CDR3 has 12 amino acids. CDR1 and CDR2 from the germline V gene are DFQATT and SNEGSKA (reference sequence). V was shortened by 5 bases and J by 7 bases, with 15 bases between the two germline ends.

There are many counts of this clonotype. The V call is TRBV20-1, the J call TRBJ1-1; 8 positions agree with TRBD1. The V gene end was trimmed by 6 bases and the J gene end by 4 bases; junction bases not matched to a gene: 4. The CDR3 spans 12 residues. The germline V gene has CDR1 DFQATT and CDR2 SNEGSKA (reference sequence). The DNA of the CDR3 is TGCAGTGCCGGGACAGGATTCACTGAAGCTTTCTTT. This sequence encodes CSAGTGFTEAFF.

The CDR3 here is CASSDNPRGRRDTQYF. The CDR3, as DNA: TGTGCCAGCAGCGATAATCCCCGGGGGAGGAGGGATACGCAGTATTTT. V is TRBV7-2 and J is TRBJ2-3, with D tentatively TRBD2 (6 bases). The CDR3 totals 16 residues. Trimming pared 5 bases from V and 6 bases from J, leaving 21 bases between. Germline V CDR1 and CDR2: SGHTA, FQGNSA.

This clonotype was counted only a few times. The chain is built from TRBV5-6 and TRBJ2-7; unclear D gene. Trimming shortened V by 6 bases and J by 2 bases, and 24 bases separated the two germline ends. Germline assignment: CDR1 SGHDT and CDR2 YYEEEE. The CDR3 is made up of 17 amino acids. The CDR3 DNA follows: TGTGCCAGCACCTCGTTCGTACGGAGATCAGAGACCTACGAGCAGTACTTC. Its protein product is CASTSFVRRSETYEQYF.

This chain links TRBV12-3 or TRBV12-4 with TRBJ2-1; 9 bases agree with TRBD1. V lost 6 bases and J lost 5; bases outside the gene matches: 8. This CDR3 has 15 amino acids. The CDR3 reads CASRQHRTGDNEQFF. Here the CDR3 DNA reads TGTGCCAGCAGACAACACCGGACAGGGGACAATGAGCAGTTCTTC.

This clonotype has a handful of counts. The chain recombines TRBV7-2 with TRBJ2-5; 9 bases are shared with TRBD2. Germline CDR1 is SGHTA and CDR2 is FQGNSA. The CDR3 has 16 residues. J was trimmed by 5 bases and V by 3 bases; bases with no gene match: 10. The CDR3 DNA reads TGTGCCAGCAGCTTGCGAATTAGCGGGAGAGGGGAGACCCAGTACTTC. Protein sequence: CASSLRISGRGETQYF.

In its sample, this clonotype was seen a few times. The chain has TRBV12-3 or TRBV12-4 and TRBJ1-2; maybe TRBD1 (5 bases). V lost 0 bases, J lost 8 bases, and 10 bases lay in between. The CDR3 has 13 residues. The CDR3 sequence is CASSLALGVGYTF. The CDR3 DNA is TGTGCCAGCAGTTTAGCGCTGGGGGTCGGCTACACCTTC.

This clonotype has at least ten counts. This chain uses TRBV20-1 with TRBJ1-2, with unresolved D. Germline-derived CDR1 and CDR2 are DFQATT and SNEGSKA (reference sequence). This CDR3 comprises 12 residues. The germline V and J ends were trimmed by 6 bases and 1 base, with 9 bases remaining between them. The CDR3 reads CSAPDFNYGYTF. The CDR3 DNA sequence: TGCAGTGCCCCTGACTTTAACTATGGCTACACCTTC.

The rearrangement links TRBV9 to TRBJ2-1; D is uncertain. V lost 0 bases and J 10 bases, leaving 11 bases between the germline ends. The CDR3 is 13 amino acids. The germline CDR1 and CDR2 sequences are SGDLS and YYNGEE. DNA for the CDR3: TGTGCCAGCAGCGTAGAACTCACCCCGGAGCAGTTCTTC. Its translation: CASSVELTPEQFF. The whole variable domain, remainder taken from reference TRBV9 and TRBJ2-1, is DSGVTQTPKHLITATGQRVTLRCSPRSGDLSVYWYQQSLDQGLQFLIQYYNGEERAKGNILERFSAQQFPDLHSELNLSSLELGDSALYFCASSVELTPEQFFGPGTRLTVL.

This clonotype was observed a handful of times. J is TRBJ2-5 and V is TRBV10-2; either TRBD1 or TRBD2 may fit D (5 bases each). V lost 4 bases and J lost 5, with 14 bases in between. CDR3 length equals 14 residues. Per germline, CDR1 WSHSY and CDR2 SAAADI. Here the CDR3 reads CASSAGALGETQYF. The CDR3 DNA reads as TGCGCCAGCAGTGCCGGGGCACTTGGGGAGACCCAGTACTTC.

This clonotype was observed a handful of times. This chain links TRBV6-5 with TRBJ1-6, with D perhaps TRBD1 (5 bases). The CDR3 has 16 amino acids. The V and J ends lost 0 bases and 7 bases respectively, with 13 bases between them. Per the germline V gene, CDR1 is MNHEY and CDR2 is SVGAGI. The CDR3 DNA follows: TGTGCCAGCAGTTACTCCGGGGCGGGGTGGAATTCACCCCTCCACTTT. It specifies CASSYSGAGWNSPLHF.

This clonotype was seen a few times. This chain connects TRBV6-5 to TRBJ2-6, with a weak D call TRBD1 (5 bases). CDR3 length: 19 amino acids. Per germline, CDR1 MNHEY and CDR2 SVGAGI. The V end was cut by 0 bases, the J end by 1 base, with 16 bases between. The CDR3 sequence: CASSYSIQGIRSGANVLTF. The CDR3 DNA reads TGTGCCAGCAGTTACTCGATTCAGGGAATTAGATCTGGGGCCAACGTCCTGACTTTC.

V usage is TRBV7-8 and J usage is TRBJ2-1; 15 nucleotides align to TRBD2. Losses at the gene ends were 3 bases for V and 5 bases for J; bases not matched to a gene: 5. Germline CDR1 is SGHVS and CDR2 is FQNEAQ. The CDR3 loop spans 17 amino acids. The chain's CDR3 is CASSFRTSGRAHNEQFF. The CDR3 DNA follows: TGTGCCAGCAGCTTCCGGACTAGCGGGAGGGCCCACAATGAGCAGTTCTTC.

The CDR3 DNA is TGTGCCATCAGAGGGACAGGAGAAGCTTTCTTT. Residues: CAIRGTGEAFF. This chain joins TRBV10-3 and TRBJ1-1, with 8 bases identical to TRBD1. The CDR3 extends over 11 amino acids. J gave up 8 bases and V 6 bases, and 2 bases lay outside the gene matches. CDR1 is ENHRY, CDR2 SYGVKD, per germline.

This rearrangement joins TRBV10-3 to TRBJ2-6; TRBD1 aligns across 7 bases. This CDR3 region has 17 residues. CDR1 is ENHRY, CDR2 SYGVKD, per germline. V was pared by 6 bases and J by 1 base, with 9 bases of the junction left unmatched. The CDR3, as DNA: TGTGCCATCAGAAATAAGACGACAGGGTCTGGGGCCAACGTCCTGACTTTC. Translation: CAIRNKTTGSGANVLTF.

A single count supports this clonotype. The chain carries TRBV29-1 and TRBJ2-7; 7 nucleotides agree with TRBD2. The germline V gene has CDR1 SQVTM and CDR2 ANQGSEA. CDR3 length: 14 amino acids. V lost 4 bases and J lost 4; bases outside the gene matches: 10. CDR3 loop: CSVARGVYGYEQYF. DNA of the CDR3: TGCAGCGTTGCTCGGGGGGTTTATGGATACGAGCAGTACTTC.

This clonotype showed up just a few times. J is TRBJ1-1 and V is TRBV12-3 or TRBV12-4; D unclear. The length of the CDR3 is 15 residues. V was trimmed by 6 bases and J by 1 base, leaving 15 bases between them. CDR3 DNA: TGTGCCAGCAGATCGGAAGGGCCCCGGAACACTGAAGCTTTCTTT. Protein product: CASRSEGPRNTEAFF.